These 30 T cell receptor beta chains share one sample of origin, sequenced in a study of T cells after posttransplantation cyclophosphamide. Profiling relied on immunoSEQ multiplex PCR, and the TCRdb table lists in-frame clones only, not all of them. The sample lists under 75,000 clones, 93% occurring once. The source material was PBMCs. The receptors originated from a woman under 40 in good health and a related stem cell transplant donor.

The chain recombines TRBV6-5 with TRBJ1-5; D uncertain. Trimming pared 8 bases from V and 7 bases from J, leaving 9 bases between. CDR3 length: 11 amino acids. In germline, CDR1 is MNHEY, CDR2 SVGAGI. The CDR3 spells CASGRMQPQHF. CDR3 nucleotide sequence: TGTGCCAGCGGCAGGATGCAGCCCCAGCATTTT.

This clone was seen a single time. The rearrangement links TRBV18 to TRBJ2-3; TRBD1 might be the D (5 bases). Trimming shortened V by 3 bases and J by 14 bases, and 12 bases separated the two germline ends. Germline CDR1 reads KGHSH; CDR2 reads LQKENI. This CDR3 has 11 amino acids. In DNA, the CDR3 is TGTGCCAGCTCACCCAGCGACAGTTTGTATTTT. This translates into CASSPSDSLYF.

The gene calls are TRBV30 and TRBJ1-5; 7 nucleotides align to TRBD1. Trimming removed 1 base from V and 3 bases from J; junction bases left unmatched: 9. Germline V CDR1 and CDR2: GTSNPN, SVGIG (reference sequence). The CDR3 spans 16 residues. In DNA form, the CDR3 reads TGTGCCTGGAGTGGGGCAGGGGGTTACCTCAATCAGCCCCAGCATTTT. As protein: CAWSGAGGYLNQPQHF.

This chain links TRBV7-9 with TRBJ1-2; the D is unclear. This CDR3 has 12 amino acids. Germline V CDR1 and CDR2: SEHNR, FQNEAQ (reference sequence). The V end was cut by 1 base, the J end by 7 bases, with 7 bases between. CDR3 loop: CASSLVGVGYTF. CDR3 nucleotides: TGTGCCAGCAGCTTAGTCGGGGTTGGCTACACCTTC. Filled out from reference TRBV7-9 and TRBJ1-2, the complete variable domain reads DTGVSQNPRHKITKRGQNVTFRCDPISEHNRLYWYRQTLGQGPEFLTYFQNEAQLEKSRLLSDRFSAERPKGSFSTLEIQRTEQGDSAMYLCASSLVGVGYTFGSGTRLTVV.

This clone was counted once. CDR3 DNA sequence: TGTGCCACGCAACAGGGGAACTATGGCTACACCTTC. Translated: CATQQGNYGYTF. The chain couples TRBV19 to TRBJ1-2; 7 nucleotides line up with TRBD1. The CDR3 is 12 amino acids. CDR1 is LNHDA, CDR2 SQIVND, per germline (reference sequence). Trimming at V came to 10 bases and at J to 2 bases, leaving 4 bases not matched to a gene.

This clone was seen only a few times. The chain uses TRBV7-2 and TRBJ1-1; unclear D gene. V lost 5 bases to trimming and J lost 0 bases, with 7 bases between them. The CDR3 totals 13 residues. Germline assignment: CDR1 SGHTA and CDR2 FQGNSA. The CDR3 nucleotides read TGTGCCAGCAGCCACTCTATGAACACTGAAGCTTTCTTT. This gives the protein CASSHSMNTEAFF.

The gene calls are TRBV9 and TRBJ2-6; D not resolved. The germline V gene has CDR1 SGDLS and CDR2 YYNGEE. V was pared by 0 bases and J by 0 bases, with 4 bases between. The CDR3 spans 15 residues. CDR3 protein: CASSVESSGANVLTF. The CDR3, as DNA: TGTGCCAGCAGCGTAGAGAGCTCTGGGGCCAACGTCCTGACTTTC.

The chain carries TRBV11-2 and TRBJ1-2; D call uncertain. This CDR3 contains 13 residues. V lost 3 bases to trimming and J lost 2 bases, with 7 bases between them. CDR1 and CDR2 from the germline V gene are SGHAT and FQNNGV. As DNA, the CDR3 is TGTGCCAGCAGCTTGATGGGGAACTATGGCTACACCTTC. Translated, it gives CASSLMGNYGYTF. The full variable domain, in which reference TRBV11-2 and TRBJ1-2 provide the parts outside the CDR3, is EAGVAQSPRYKIIEKRQSVAFWCNPISGHATLYWYQQILGQGPKLLIQFQNNGVVDDSQLPKDRFSAERLKGVDSTLKIQPAKLEDSAVYLCASSLMGNYGYTFGSGTRLTVV.

The CDR3 loop is CATGGQGLAYGYTF. DNA of the CDR3: TGTGCCACCGGGGGACAGGGACTGGCCTATGGCTACACCTTC. The genes are TRBV19 and TRBJ1-2, with 9 nucleotides matching TRBD1. CDR1 and CDR2 (germline): LNHDA, SQIVND (reference sequence). With 10 bases clipped from V and 4 bases from J, the junction kept 10 bases outside the gene matches. This CDR3 is built from 14 residues. The full variable domain, in which reference TRBV19 and TRBJ1-2 provide the parts outside the CDR3, is DGGITQSPKYLFRKEGQNVTLSCEQNLNHDAMYWYRQDPGQGLRLIYYSQIVNDFQKGDIAEGYSVSREKKESFPLTVTSAQKNPTAFYLCATGGQGLAYGYTFGSGTRLTVV.

The chain combines TRBV5-1 with TRBJ1-2; 9 bases are shared with TRBD1. Trimming removed 7 bases from V and 7 bases from J; junction bases left unmatched: 11. The length of the CDR3 is 14 residues. Germline values: CDR1 SGHRS, CDR2 YFSETQ. In DNA, the CDR3 is TGCGCCAGCTGCCCCGACAGGGGGTTTCGTGGCTACACCTTC. This encodes CASCPDRGFRGYTF. The full variable domain, its missing parts supplied by reference TRBV5-1 and TRBJ1-2, is KAGVTQTPRYLIKTRGQQVTLSCSPISGHRSVSWYQQTPGQGLQFLFEYFSETQRNKGNFPGRFSGRQFSNSRSEMNVSTLELGDSALYLCASCPDRGFRGYTFGSGTRLTVV.

In its sample, this clone was seen a few times. The same CDR3 also results from other DNA sequences found in this sample. The rearrangement joins TRBV10-3 to TRBJ2-7, with D maybe TRBD1 (5 bases). The germline V gene has CDR1 ENHRY and CDR2 SYGVKD. V lost 6 bases to trimming and J lost 0 bases, with 6 bases between them. The CDR3 covers 12 residues. Here the CDR3 reads CAISDSSYEQYF. In DNA, the CDR3 is TGTGCCATCAGCGACAGCTCCTACGAGCAGTACTTC.

The chain uses TRBV7-9 and TRBJ2-5, with D hard to call. Germline V gene lookup returns CDR1 SEHNR and CDR2 FQNEAQ (reference sequence). There are 13 residues in the CDR3. The germline V and J ends were trimmed by 1 base and 1 base, with 4 bases remaining between them. CDR3 in amino acids: CASSLVTQETQYF. DNA for the CDR3: TGTGCCAGCAGCTTAGTTACCCAAGAGACCCAGTACTTC.

The chain recombines TRBV6-5 with TRBJ1-2; 8 nucleotides line up with TRBD1. J was trimmed by 7 bases and V by 4 bases; bases with no gene match: 11. Germline V gene sequence: CDR1 MNHEY, CDR2 SVGAGI. The CDR3 is 15 residues long. CDR3 in amino acids: CASSFLGQGGGGYTF. CDR3 bases: TGTGCCAGCAGTTTCCTAGGACAGGGAGGAGGTGGCTACACCTTC.

The V gene is TRBV5-6, the J gene TRBJ2-1; TRBD1 matches 10 bases. This CDR3 is 13 amino acids long. The V gene's germline CDR1 is SGHDT and CDR2 YYEEEE. V lost 5 bases and J lost 7; bases outside the gene matches: 3. The chain's CDR3 is CASRRTGGNEQFF. The CDR3 DNA reads as TGTGCCAGCAGGAGGACAGGGGGTAATGAGCAGTTCTTC.

The chain combines TRBV9 with TRBJ2-1, with 8 bases fitting TRBD1. The germline CDR1 and CDR2 sequences are SGDLS and YYNGEE. J lost 3 bases, V lost 0 bases, and 2 bases had no gene match. The CDR3 spans 15 residues. This CDR3 is CASSVDGQGYNEQFF. The CDR3 bases are TGTGCCAGCAGCGTAGATGGACAGGGCTACAATGAGCAGTTCTTC.

This chain joins TRBV7-3 and TRBJ2-2, with 7 bases that match TRBD1. Germline V gives CDR1 SGHTA, CDR2 FQGTGA. The CDR3 is 19 residues long. V lost 1 base, J lost 1 base, and 12 bases stayed unmatched. The CDR3: CASSLRHNRGLRNTGELFF. CDR3 sequence (DNA): TGTGCCAGCAGCTTAAGACATAACAGGGGATTGAGGAACACCGGGGAGCTGTTTTTT.

As for this clone: Other DNA sequences in the same sample also yield this CDR3. This chain uses TRBV20-1 with TRBJ1-1; TRBD1 might be the D (6 bases). Trimming took off 2 bases at V and 8 bases at J, with 6 bases between the two ends. Germline loops: CDR1 DFQATT, CDR2 SNEGSKA (reference sequence). The CDR3 extends over 10 amino acids. The CDR3 DNA reads TGCAGTGCTAGAACAGGGGAAGCTTTCTTT. Its translation: CSARTGEAFF.

This sequence joins TRBV4-2 and TRBJ2-1; the match to TRBD2 covers 8 bases. There are 16 residues in the CDR3. Germline V gene data show CDR1 as LGHNA and CDR2 as YNFKEQ. Trimming at V came to 4 bases and at J to 4 bases, leaving 9 bases not matched to a gene. The DNA of the CDR3 is TGTGCCAGCAGCCTCCACGCGGGGGGTTCATACAATGAGCAGTTCTTC. It is translated as CASSLHAGGSYNEQFF.

The chain combines TRBV28 with TRBJ1-2; 7 bases map to TRBD1. The V gene's germline CDR1 is MDHEN and CDR2 SYDVKM. V lost 6 bases, J lost 7 bases, and 8 bases stayed unmatched. The CDR3 consists of 13 residues. In DNA form, the CDR3 reads TGTGCCAGCAGCCTGAGACAGGGAATTGGCTACACCTTC. This sequence encodes CASSLRQGIGYTF.

The rearrangement uses TRBV14 and TRBJ2-1, with unresolved D. Trimming took 4 bases from V and 4 from J, leaving 14 bases between them. This CDR3 has 15 residues. Germline V gene lookup returns CDR1 SGHDN and CDR2 FVKESK. The CDR3, as DNA: TGTGCCAGCAGCCCCCCGGCCCCGAAATACAATGAGCAGTTCTTC. Translated, it gives CASSPPAPKYNEQFF. The entire variable domain, with the rest obtained from reference TRBV14 and TRBJ2-1, is as follows: EAGVTQFPSHSVIEKGQTVTLRCDPISGHDNLYWYRRVMGKEIKFLLHFVKESKQDESGMPNNRFLAERTGGTYSTLKVQPAELEDSGVYFCASSPPAPKYNEQFFGPGTRLTVL.

The chain couples TRBV2 to TRBJ1-5; 10 bases align to TRBD1. There are 15 residues in the CDR3. Germline CDR1 SNHLY, CDR2 FYNNEI. V shed 3 bases, J shed 6 bases, and the junction held 5 bases outside the gene matches. The CDR3 sequence is CASSESTGGFQPQHF. The CDR3 nucleotides are TGTGCCAGCAGTGAGTCGACAGGGGGCTTTCAGCCCCAGCATTTT.

The chain carries TRBV6-5 and TRBJ1-2, with D tentatively TRBD1 (6 bases). Germline CDR1 reads MNHEY; CDR2 reads SVGAGI. Trimming removed 6 bases from V and 2 bases from J, with 10 bases in between. This CDR3 region has 13 residues. CDR3 protein: CASRSQGNYGYTF. CDR3 DNA sequence: TGTGCCAGCAGATCACAGGGAAACTATGGCTACACCTTC.

This sequence joins TRBV9 and TRBJ2-7; tentatively, D is TRBD2 (6 bases). This CDR3 spans 15 amino acids. The V and J ends lost 2 bases and 0 bases respectively, with 12 bases between them. Germline-derived CDR1 and CDR2 are SGDLS and YYNGEE. This CDR3 reads CASSVRDWDSYEQYF. The CDR3 DNA reads TGTGCCAGCAGCGTCCGGGACTGGGACTCCTACGAGCAGTACTTC.

V gene TRBV28 combines with J gene TRBJ2-5; 8 bases are a match to TRBD1. This CDR3 comprises 14 residues. Germline V gives CDR1 MDHEN, CDR2 SYDVKM. V trimming: 5 bases; J trimming: 5 bases; junction bases outside the gene matches: 7. The CDR3 nucleotides read TGTGCCAGCAGTGGAGGACAGGGCGTCGAGACCCAGTACTTC. This translates into CASSGGQGVETQYF.

The chain couples TRBV30 to TRBJ1-1; no clear D gene. In germline, CDR1 is GTSNPN, CDR2 SVGIG (reference sequence). CDR3 length equals 11 residues. The germline V and J ends were trimmed by 3 bases and 6 bases, with 8 bases remaining between them. CDR3 coding DNA: TGTGCCTGGAGAAGAACCGCTGAAGCTTTCTTT. Its protein is CAWRRTAEAFF.

CDR3 sequence: CASSLVPTPWGSYEQYF. The CDR3 DNA reads as TGCGCCAGCAGCCTGGTGCCGACCCCCTGGGGCTCCTACGAGCAGTACTTC. This chain links TRBV4-1 with TRBJ2-7, with no clear D. The V gene's germline CDR1 is MGHRA and CDR2 YSYEKL. This CDR3 spans 17 amino acids. V was shortened by 4 bases and J by 0 bases, with 19 bases between the two germline ends.

The chain employs TRBV7-3 and TRBJ1-1; weak D call: TRBD1 (5 bases). With 1 base removed from V and 4 bases from J, the gap between germline ends came to 10 bases. CDR3 length: 14 residues. In germline, CDR1 is SGHTA, CDR2 FQGTGA. CDR3 DNA: TGTGCCAGCAGCTTAAACCCAGGGACCACTGAAGCTTTCTTT. Translation gives CASSLNPGTTEAFF.

This clone occurred once. This chain joins TRBV5-4 and TRBJ2-2, with 7 bases identical to TRBD1. Germline V gene sequence: CDR1 SGHNT, CDR2 YYREEE (reference sequence). With 7 bases clipped from V and 2 bases from J, the junction kept 8 bases outside the gene matches. The CDR3 loop spans 15 amino acids. This chain's CDR3 is CASGRQGVNTGELFF. In DNA, the CDR3 is TGTGCCAGCGGTCGACAGGGCGTAAACACCGGGGAGCTGTTTTTT.

The chain links TRBV28 to TRBJ1-6, with a possible D match to TRBD1 (5 bases). Trimming stripped 3 bases from V and 6 bases from J, with 12 bases between. CDR3 size: 15 residues. In germline, CDR1 is MDHEN, CDR2 SYDVKM. For the CDR3, the DNA is TGTGCCAGCAGTTTGGGCGGGGCCATTAATTCACCCCTCCACTTT. Protein sequence: CASSLGGAINSPLHF.

This chain connects TRBV7-9 to TRBJ1-1; D is perhaps TRBD1 (6 bases). The germline CDR1 and CDR2 sequences are SEHNR and FQNEAQ (reference sequence). The CDR3 runs to 15 residues. Trimming took 1 base from V and 4 from J, leaving 13 bases between them. CDR3 sequence: CASSLGTELLTEAFF. In DNA, the CDR3 is TGTGCCAGCAGCTTAGGGACAGAGCTTCTCACTGAAGCTTTCTTT. Full variable domain (outside the CDR3, taken from reference TRBV7-9 and TRBJ1-1): DTGVSQNPRHKITKRGQNVTFRCDPISEHNRLYWYRQTLGQGPEFLTYFQNEAQLEKSRLLSDRFSAERPKGSFSTLEIQRTEQGDSAMYLCASSLGTELLTEAFFGQGTRLTVV.